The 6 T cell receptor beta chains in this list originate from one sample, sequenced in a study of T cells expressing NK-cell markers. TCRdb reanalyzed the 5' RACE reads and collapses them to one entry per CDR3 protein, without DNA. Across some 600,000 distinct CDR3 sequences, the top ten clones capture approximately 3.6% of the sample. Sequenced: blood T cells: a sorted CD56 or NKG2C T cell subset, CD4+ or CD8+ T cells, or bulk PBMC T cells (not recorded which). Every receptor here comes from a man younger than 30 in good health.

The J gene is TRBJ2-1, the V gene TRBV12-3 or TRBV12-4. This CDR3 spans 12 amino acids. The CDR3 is CATEVVVDEQFF.

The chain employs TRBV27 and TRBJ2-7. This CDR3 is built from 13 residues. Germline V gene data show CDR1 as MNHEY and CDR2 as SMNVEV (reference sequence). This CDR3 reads CASSLAGSYEQYF.

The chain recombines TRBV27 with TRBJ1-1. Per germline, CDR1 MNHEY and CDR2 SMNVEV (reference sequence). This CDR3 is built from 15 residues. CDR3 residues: CASSYASGGGTEAFF.

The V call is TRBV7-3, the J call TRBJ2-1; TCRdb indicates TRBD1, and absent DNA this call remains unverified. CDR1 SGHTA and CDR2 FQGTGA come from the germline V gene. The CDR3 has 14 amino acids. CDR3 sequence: CASSSNPASNEQFF.

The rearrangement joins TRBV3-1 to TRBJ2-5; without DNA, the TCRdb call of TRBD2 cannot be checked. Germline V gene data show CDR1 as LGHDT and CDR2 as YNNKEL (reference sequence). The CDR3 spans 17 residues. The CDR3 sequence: CASSQDQLLAGAETQYF.

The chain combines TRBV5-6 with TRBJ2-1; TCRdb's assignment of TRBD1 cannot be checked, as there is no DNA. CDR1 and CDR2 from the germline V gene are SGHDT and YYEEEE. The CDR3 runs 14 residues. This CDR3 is CASSTRTGGGEQFF.